Below are 29 T cell receptor beta chains sequenced from a single sample in a study of human T cells and chemical hapten exposure. Stated time point: patch test 1, 2 weeks after DPC sensitization. The treatment is: therapeutic diphenylcyclopropenone sensitization with weekly scalp DPC. TCRdb redid the calling of the RACE reads with MiXCR, one entry per CDR3 protein. In the table there are 180,000 or so distinct CDR3 sequences, about 14% of which are singletons. The material was whole blood, obtained in connection with sensitization to the hapten diphenylcyclopropenone (DPC). Receptors were obtained from a woman in her thirties with alopecia areata. Some clones in this sample may be carry-over from other donors' samples.

The genes are TRBV18 and TRBJ1-1, with 7 nucleotides matching TRBD1. The length of the CDR3 is 19 residues. Per the germline V gene, CDR1 is KGHSH and CDR2 is LQKENI. V lost 5 bases, J lost 3 bases, and 21 bases stayed unmatched. The CDR3 nucleotides are TGTGCCAGCTCAGACAGGGTTTACGGGGATACTGGCTGGGACACTGAAGCTTTCTTT. Translation: CASSDRVYGDTGWDTEAFF.

This chain connects TRBV20-1 to TRBJ1-6, with a weak D call TRBD1 (5 bases). The CDR3 consists of 14 residues. Trimming left V 3 bases short and J 8 bases short, with 14 bases between. CDR1 is DFQATT, CDR2 SNEGSKA, per germline (reference sequence). CDR3 residues: CSARDPGRDSPLHF. In nucleotides, the CDR3 is TGCAGTGCTAGGGACCCGGGACGAGATTCACCCCTCCACTTT.

This clonotype was recorded a few times. V gene TRBV6-1 combines with J gene TRBJ1-5, with 8 bases identical to TRBD1. CDR1 and CDR2 from the germline V gene are MNHNS and SASEGT. This CDR3 is 15 amino acids long. Trimming at V came to 5 bases and at J to 8 bases, leaving 11 bases not matched to a gene. CDR3 nucleotide sequence: TGTGCCAGCAGTCGAAATCGACAGGGGATAGAGCCCCAGCATTTT. Translating it yields CASSRNRQGIEPQHF.

V is TRBV7-2 and J is TRBJ1-1, with D hard to call. Trimming took off 0 bases at V and 3 bases at J, with 5 bases between the two ends. Germline CDR1 SGHTA, CDR2 FQGNSA. The CDR3 is made up of 13 amino acids. The CDR3 region has the DNA TGTGCCAGCAGCTTAGCGATAGACACTGAAGCTTTCTTT. It is translated as CASSLAIDTEAFF.

This clonotype was counted ten times or more. The chain links TRBV6-2 or TRBV6-3 to TRBJ1-5; D call uncertain. CDR3 size: 13 residues. Per germline, CDR1 MNHEY and CDR2 SVGEGT. Trimming shortened V by 8 bases and J by 4 bases, and 12 bases separated the two germline ends. The CDR3 DNA reads as TGTGCCAGCGGAGCTTGGGTGAATCAGCCCCAGCATTTT. The encoded protein is CASGAWVNQPQHF.

This clonotype was counted at least ten times. This sequence joins TRBV6-2 or TRBV6-3 and TRBJ1-6; 11 bases agree with TRBD1. The CDR3 consists of 18 residues. Losses at the gene ends were 2 bases for V and 8 bases for J; bases not matched to a gene: 11. Germline V gene data show CDR1 as MNHEY and CDR2 as SVGEGT. This CDR3 is CASSYHRTGGLGDSPLHF. CDR3 nucleotides: TGTGCCAGCAGTTACCATCGGACAGGGGGCTTGGGTGATTCACCCCTCCACTTT.

This clonotype was counted at least ten times. The J gene is TRBJ2-1, the V gene TRBV4-1; D possibly corresponds to TRBD2 (5 bases). V gave up 4 bases and J gave up 7 bases, with 11 bases separating them. The length of the CDR3 is 13 residues. Germline V gene data show CDR1 as MGHRA and CDR2 as YSYEKL. CDR3 bases: TGCGCCAGCAGCCGCGATTTAGCGAATGAGCAGTTCTTC. Translation: CASSRDLANEQFF.

A few counts support this clonotype. The rearrangement uses TRBV4-3 and TRBJ1-1, with 10 bases matching TRBD1. This CDR3 has 13 amino acids. Trimming cost V 4 bases and J 7 bases; bases outside gene matches: 3. Germline V gene lookup returns CDR1 LGHNA and CDR2 YSLEER. The CDR3 region is CASSRGTGDEAFF. The CDR3 DNA reads as TGCGCCAGCAGCCGAGGGACAGGGGATGAAGCTTTCTTT.

In its sample, this clonotype was seen many times. The genes are TRBV29-1 and TRBJ2-1; no definite D call. Germline V lookup: CDR1 SQVTM, CDR2 ANQGSEA. The CDR3 totals 12 residues. V gave up 6 bases and J gave up 7 bases, with 13 bases separating them. The CDR3 bases are TGCAGCGTCTGGAGTCCTCCGAATGAGCAGTTCTTC. Protein: CSVWSPPNEQFF.

This clonotype was seen more than once but under ten times. The chain is built from TRBV27 and TRBJ2-3; TRBD1 matches 10 bases. The CDR3 has 18 amino acids. The junction had 16 bases not matched to a gene; V was cut back by 5 bases and J by 5 bases. The V gene's germline CDR1 is MNHEY and CDR2 SMNVEV (reference sequence). DNA of the CDR3: TGTGCCAGCAGTCCCGCCAACGTCCCGGGACAGGGGATAGATACGCAGTATTTT. It is translated as CASSPANVPGQGIDTQYF.

This clonotype has a count of ten or more. V and J are TRBV12-3 or TRBV12-4 and TRBJ2-5; D perhaps matches TRBD1 (5 bases). The V end was cut by 3 bases, the J end by 4 bases, with 15 bases between. The CDR3 runs 15 residues. The CDR3 nucleotides are TGTGCCAGCAGTTTCGATAGGGGCACGGGAGAGACCCAGTACTTC. Residues: CASSFDRGTGETQYF.

The rearrangement links TRBV7-2 to TRBJ1-5, with 10 nucleotides matching TRBD1. The V gene end was trimmed by 6 bases and the J gene end by 6 bases; junction bases not matched to a gene: 8. CDR1 is SGHTA and CDR2 is FQGNSA in the germline V gene. This CDR3 contains 15 residues. The DNA for the CDR3 is TGTGCCAGCAGTTGGGGACAGGGGAGGTTTCAGCCCCAGCATTTT. Translated, it gives CASSWGQGRFQPQHF.

The chain couples TRBV12-3 or TRBV12-4 to TRBJ2-2, with TRBD1 as a possible D gene (5 bases). The V and J ends lost 5 bases and 5 bases respectively, with 21 bases between them. This CDR3 is 17 amino acids long. CDR3 DNA sequence: TGTGCCAGCAGTGCGTACCCATCGTCCAGGGATACCGGGGAGCTGTTTTTT. Protein sequence: CASSAYPSSRDTGELFF.

Comments on this clonotype: A much larger clone is a single base away; this may be a read error. The V and J genes are TRBV18 and TRBJ1-1; possibly TRBD1 for D (6 bases). This CDR3 region has 16 residues. The V and J ends lost 1 base and 3 bases respectively, with 15 bases between them. Germline V gene sequence: CDR1 KGHSH, CDR2 LQKENI. The CDR3 spells CASSPRTDPRDTEAFF. CDR3 in DNA: TGTGCCAGCTCACCACGGACAGACCCTAGGGACACTGAAGCTTTCTTT. The whole variable domain, filled in from reference TRBV18 and TRBJ1-1, reads NAGVMQNPRHLVRRRGQEARLRCSPMKGHSHVYWYRQLPEEGLKFMVYLQKENIIDESGMPKERFSAEFPKEGPSILRIQQVVRGDSAAYFCASSPRTDPRDTEAFFGQGTRLTVV.

This clonotype was seen ten or more times. The junction differs from germline at one of its ends, possibly a read error. The CDR3 DNA follows: TGTGCTAGCAGCTTCAACAGGGACACCGGGGAGCTGTTTTTT. Translation: CASSFNRDTGELFF. The chain is built from TRBV7-7 and TRBJ2-2, with TRBD1 as a possible D gene (6 bases). CDR1 is SSHAT and CDR2 is FNYEAQ in the germline V gene (reference sequence). The CDR3 extends over 14 amino acids.

This clonotype was found many times. The chain uses TRBV7-2 and TRBJ2-2, with D possibly being TRBD1 or TRBD2 (7 bases each). Trimming took off 6 bases at V and 6 bases at J, with 20 bases between the two ends. Germline V gene data show CDR1 as SGHTA and CDR2 as FQGNSA. The CDR3 covers 16 residues. Here the CDR3 reads CASRFQGGPPAGELFF. CDR3 coding DNA: TGTGCCAGCAGATTTCAGGGGGGGCCCCCCGCCGGGGAGCTGTTTTTT.

V gene TRBV20-1 combines with J gene TRBJ1-1; weak D call: TRBD1 (6 bases). Germline V gene sequence: CDR1 DFQATT, CDR2 SNEGSKA (reference sequence). V was cut by 4 bases and J by 1 base, with 10 bases left in between. This CDR3 comprises 13 residues. The CDR3 sequence: CSAKAGANTEAFF. The CDR3 nucleotides are TGCAGTGCTAAGGCGGGGGCGAACACTGAAGCTTTCTTT.

There are many counts of this clonotype. J is TRBJ1-1 and V is TRBV12-3 or TRBV12-4, with 8 bases fitting TRBD1. The CDR3 is made up of 15 amino acids. Trimming cost V 4 bases and J 4 bases; bases outside gene matches: 8. The CDR3: CASSYNRGVPTEAFF. CDR3 DNA: TGTGCCAGCAGTTACAACAGGGGGGTTCCCACTGAAGCTTTCTTT.

This clonotype was seen more than once but under ten times. This sequence joins TRBV29-1 and TRBJ1-1; the match to TRBD1 covers 9 bases. V lost 4 bases to trimming and J lost 1 base; unmatched junction nucleotides: 13. The V gene's germline CDR1 is SQVTM and CDR2 ANQGSEA. This CDR3 is built from 17 residues. CDR3 amino acids: CSVALRGTGRPNTEAFF. The CDR3 DNA reads TGCAGCGTTGCCCTCCGGGGGACAGGGAGACCGAACACTGAAGCTTTCTTT.

This clonotype came up many times. The V and J genes are TRBV5-1 and TRBJ1-4, with 7 bases matching TRBD1. Germline CDR1 SGHRS, CDR2 YFSETQ. V lost 3 bases, J lost 8 bases, and 4 bases stayed unmatched. CDR3 length: 13 amino acids. CDR3 protein: CASSSDRAEKLFF. CDR3 DNA: TGCGCCAGCAGCTCCGACAGGGCGGAAAAACTGTTTTTT.

The J gene is TRBJ2-2, the V gene TRBV24-1; 8 bases agree with TRBD1. The V and J ends lost 2 bases and 6 bases, in that order; junction bases with no gene match: 1. The CDR3 covers 14 residues. Germline V gene sequence: CDR1 KGHDR, CDR2 SFDVKD. The CDR3 sequence: CATSDSTGAGELFF. The CDR3 bases are TGTGCCACCAGTGATTCGACAGGGGCCGGGGAGCTGTTTTTT.

This clonotype has a single count. The CDR3, as DNA: TGCAGCGTTGACAGGGGAAGTGAGCAGTACTTC. Translated: CSVDRGSEQYF. The rearrangement uses TRBV29-1 and TRBJ2-7, with D maybe TRBD1 (6 bases). Germline CDR1 and CDR2: SQVTM and ANQGSEA. The CDR3 totals 11 residues. V lost 3 bases and J lost 7, with 10 bases in between.

This clonotype was picked up many times. This rearrangement joins TRBV13 to TRBJ2-5; 9 bases map to TRBD1. Germline V gene data show CDR1 as PRHDT and CDR2 as FYEKMQ (reference sequence). Trimming at V came to 5 bases and at J to 1 base, leaving 11 bases not matched to a gene. CDR3 length: 17 residues. The CDR3 loop reads CASSPPPDRGPQETQYF. DNA for the CDR3: TGTGCCAGCAGCCCGCCCCCGGACAGGGGCCCCCAAGAGACCCAGTACTTC.

This clonotype turned up a few times. The CDR3 is CVTQSPNSGNTIYF. The CDR3 DNA reads TGTGTTACCCAATCTCCGAACTCTGGAAACACCATATATTTT. The gene calls are TRBV18 and TRBJ1-3; D unclear. The germline gives CDR1 KGHSH, CDR2 LQKENI. CDR3 length: 14 residues.

The table lists this clonotype with many counts. This chain links TRBV28 with TRBJ2-3, with D perhaps TRBD2 (6 bases). The V end lost 7 bases, the J end lost 8 bases, and 19 bases lay between the germline ends. The CDR3 totals 14 residues. CDR1 is MDHEN, CDR2 SYDVKM, per germline. CDR3 protein: CASTPGGRIGTQYF. The CDR3 DNA reads TGTGCCAGCACACCCGGTGGGAGGATCGGTACGCAGTATTTT.

This clonotype turned up a few times. The V call is TRBV20-1, the J call TRBJ2-1; possible D gene TRBD2, 5 bases. The CDR3 is made up of 13 amino acids. V was clipped by 5 bases and J by 0 bases, with 8 bases between them. CDR1 and CDR2 (germline): DFQATT, SNEGSKA (reference sequence). CDR3 loop: CSAPRDSYNEQFF. CDR3 coding DNA: TGCAGTGCTCCACGGGACTCCTACAATGAGCAGTTCTTC.

The CDR3 DNA reads as TGCAGCGTGGCCAGTGGGAGTAGAGAGACCCAGTACTTC. Translating gives CSVASGSRETQYF. The genes are TRBV29-1 and TRBJ2-5; weak D call: TRBD2 (5 bases). This CDR3 has 13 amino acids. V lost 6 bases and J 4 bases, leaving 15 bases between the germline ends. Germline CDR1 and CDR2: SQVTM and ANQGSEA.

The V call is TRBV6-1, the J call TRBJ2-1, with D perhaps TRBD1 (6 bases). The V and J ends lost 7 bases and 2 bases respectively, with 18 bases between them. From germline, CDR1 is MNHNS and CDR2 SASEGT. This CDR3 contains 16 residues. For the CDR3, the DNA is TGTGCCAGCACCATACAAACAGGGACGCCCTACAATGAGCAGTTCTTC. Translation: CASTIQTGTPYNEQFF.

Ten or more counts support this clonotype. The genes are TRBV11-2 and TRBJ1-2; D is ambiguous. This CDR3 comprises 12 residues. Trimming shortened V by 1 base and J by 4 bases, and 4 bases separated the two germline ends. Per germline, CDR1 SGHAT and CDR2 FQNNGV. As DNA, the CDR3 is TGTGCCAGCAGCTTAGGGCTCTATGGCTACACCTTC. Its protein is CASSLGLYGYTF.